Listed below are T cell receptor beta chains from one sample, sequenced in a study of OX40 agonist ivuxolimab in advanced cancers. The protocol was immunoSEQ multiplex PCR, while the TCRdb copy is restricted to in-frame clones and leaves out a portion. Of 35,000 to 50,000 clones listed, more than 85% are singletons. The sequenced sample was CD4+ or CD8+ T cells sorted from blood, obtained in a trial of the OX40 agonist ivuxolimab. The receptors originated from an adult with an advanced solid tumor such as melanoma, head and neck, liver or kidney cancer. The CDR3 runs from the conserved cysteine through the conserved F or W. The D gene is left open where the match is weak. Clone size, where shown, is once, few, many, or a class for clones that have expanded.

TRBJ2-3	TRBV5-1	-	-	TGCGCCAGCAGCTTGGCCGTGGGGGGCCCCACAGATACGCAGTATTTT	CASSLAVGGPTDTQYF
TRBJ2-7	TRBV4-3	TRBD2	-	TGCGCCAGCAGCCTTTGGACTAGCGGATACGAGCAGTACTTC	CASSLWTSGYEQYF
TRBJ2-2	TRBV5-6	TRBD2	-	TGTGCCAGCAGCGGAAGCACTAGCGGATTCACCGGGGAGCTGTTTTTT	CASSGSTSGFTGELFF
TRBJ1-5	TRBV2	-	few	TGTGCCAGCAGTGAATGGAGTTCCGGTCAGCCCCAGCATTTT	CASSEWSSGQPQHF
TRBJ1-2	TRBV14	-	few	TGTGCCAGCAGCCAGGATTCCACTTCCCTCTATGGCTACACCTTC	CASSQDSTSLYGYTF
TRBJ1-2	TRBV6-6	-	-	TGTGCCAGCAATCAACAGGCCTGGAGCTATGGCTACACCTTC	CASNQQAWSYGYTF
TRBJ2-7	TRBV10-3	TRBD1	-	TGTGCCACCGACAGGGATCTACAAGGCCCATCCGAGCAGTACTTC	CATDRDLQGPSEQYF
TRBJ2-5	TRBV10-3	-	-	TGTGCCATCAGTGAGGGGCATGAGGAGACCCAGTACTTC	CAISEGHEETQYF
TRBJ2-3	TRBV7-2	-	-	TGTGCCAGCAGCTCTCGGGACTCCGCGTTCACGCAGTATTTT	CASSSRDSAFTQYF
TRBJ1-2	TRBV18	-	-	TGTGCCAGCTCACCTGGAGCTAACTATGGCTACACCTTC	CASSPGANYGYTF